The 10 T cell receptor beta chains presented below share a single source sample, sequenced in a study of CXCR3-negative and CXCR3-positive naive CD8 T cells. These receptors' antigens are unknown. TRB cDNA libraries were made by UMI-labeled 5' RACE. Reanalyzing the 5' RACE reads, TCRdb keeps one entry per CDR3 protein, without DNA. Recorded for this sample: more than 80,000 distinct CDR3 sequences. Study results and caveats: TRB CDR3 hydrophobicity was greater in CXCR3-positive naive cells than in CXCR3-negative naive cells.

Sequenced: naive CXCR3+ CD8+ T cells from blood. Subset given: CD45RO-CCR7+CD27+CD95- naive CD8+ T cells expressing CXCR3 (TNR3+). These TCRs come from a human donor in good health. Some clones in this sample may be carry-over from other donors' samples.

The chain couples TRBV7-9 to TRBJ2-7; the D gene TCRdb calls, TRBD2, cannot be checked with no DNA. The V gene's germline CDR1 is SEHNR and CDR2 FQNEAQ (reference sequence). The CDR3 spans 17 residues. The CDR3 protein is CASSPRGSGGNPYEQYF.

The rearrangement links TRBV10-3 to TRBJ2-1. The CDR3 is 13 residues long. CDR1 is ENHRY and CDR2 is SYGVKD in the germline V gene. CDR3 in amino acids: CAIMRGLGWEQFF.

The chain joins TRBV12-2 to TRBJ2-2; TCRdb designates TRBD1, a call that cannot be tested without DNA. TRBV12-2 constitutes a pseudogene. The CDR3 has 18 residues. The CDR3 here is CASRPPHEAGASTGELFF.

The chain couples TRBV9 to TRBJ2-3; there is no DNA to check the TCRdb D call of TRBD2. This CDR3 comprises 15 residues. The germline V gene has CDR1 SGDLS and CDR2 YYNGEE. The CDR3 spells CASSTGTSGRDTQYF.

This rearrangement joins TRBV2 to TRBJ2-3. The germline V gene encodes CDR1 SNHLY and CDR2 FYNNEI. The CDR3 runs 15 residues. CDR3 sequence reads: CASNGQSKSSDTQYF.

Here the CDR3 reads CASSQERNYEQYF. J is TRBJ2-7 and V is TRBV14. The germline CDR1 and CDR2 sequences are SGHDN and FVKESK. The CDR3 runs to 13 residues. Looking up the rest from reference TRBV14 and TRBJ2-7 gives the full variable domain: EAGVTQFPSHSVIEKGQTVTLRCDPISGHDNLYWYRRVMGKEIKFLLHFVKESKQDESGMPNNRFLAERTGGTYSTLKVQPAELEDSGVYFCASSQERNYEQYFGPGTRLTVT.

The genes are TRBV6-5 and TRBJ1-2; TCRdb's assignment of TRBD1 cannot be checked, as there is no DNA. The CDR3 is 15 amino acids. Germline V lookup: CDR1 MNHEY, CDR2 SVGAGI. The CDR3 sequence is CASSSLTGIGYGYTF.

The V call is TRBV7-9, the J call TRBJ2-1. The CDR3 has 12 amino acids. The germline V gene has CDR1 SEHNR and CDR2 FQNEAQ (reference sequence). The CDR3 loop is CASSATTTEQFF.

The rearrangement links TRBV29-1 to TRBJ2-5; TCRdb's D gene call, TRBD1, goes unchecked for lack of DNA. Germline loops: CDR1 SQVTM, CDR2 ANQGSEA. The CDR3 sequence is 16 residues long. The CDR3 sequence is CSVELNRDPIGETQYF.

CDR3 region: CASTASTSSYGYTF. The gene calls are TRBV7-9 and TRBJ1-2. CDR1 and CDR2 from the germline V gene are SEHNR and FQNEAQ (reference sequence). The CDR3 has 14 amino acids.